This record concerns one T cell receptor (beta chain) sequence. Its antigen remains unidentified. Base qualities were left out, and no much larger clone turns up one base away. The library was produced with 5' RACE. Data came from an Illumina HiSeq 2500. A second PCR of 7 to 11 cycles was performed with a sample-barcoded 5' primer and a J-beta primer mix. Each TCR beta cDNA molecule received a unique molecular identifier from a template-switch 5' adaptor carrying 12 random nucleotides. Each sample yielded at least 2.5 million CDR3-containing paired-end reads. First-strand cDNA was synthesized from all RNA with the Mint cDNA synthesis kit, primed by a TRBC-specific oligonucleotide. After uracil-DNA glycosylase treatment, a first 18-cycle PCR used universal primers M1SS and BC2_uni_R on all cDNA. Concerning the study's data processing: For normalization, 1 million high-quality reads, each with a distinct molecular identifier, were randomly selected from each sample. Reads with shared molecular identifiers were discarded instead of being binned into consensus sequences. CDR3 identification, clonotype clustering and error correction used MiTCR with a Q25 quality threshold and the strictest error-elimination algorithm. A nonparametric unseen species model with Euler transformation was used to estimate a lower bound on total TCR beta diversity. TCRdb ran its own pipeline on the public reads, namely fastp trimming at Q25 and MiXCR clone calling, and kept in-frame beta chains. Every distinct CDR3 protein forms one entry, paired with its most common genes and DNA. TCRdb's processing, not the authors', yielded these V and J calls. The sample table contains approximately 880,000 distinct CDR3 sequences; only one count was recorded for around 46% of them. The ten largest make up around 15% of the sample.

The approximately 39 donors, aged about 6 to 95 years, were systemically healthy Caucasian individuals from Russia. Each donor gave ten milliliters of peripheral blood, drawn into EDTA-treated Vacutainer tubes. Ficoll-Paque density-gradient centrifugation was used to isolate PBMCs, with at least 6 million obtained per sample. Trizol reagent was used to extract total RNA from the PBMCs, yielding at least 5.5 micrograms per sample. Naive CD45RAhigh/CD27high T cell percentages were measured by flow cytometry on a PBMC aliquot from every donor. The CDR3 starts with the cysteine, ends with the phenylalanine, and has 16 residues. The read is trimmed to its CDR3 DNA, 48 bases read in frame from base 1. Relative to germline, V is 0 bases shorter and J is 4 bases shorter, with 10 bases between their ends. CDR1 and CDR2 are read off the germline V gene as SGHTA and FQGNSA. The sample belongs to a study of blood T cells in healthy people across ages (dated by TCRdb to between 2014 and 2017). Background for the entire study: Template switching captured roughly one uniquely barcoded TCR beta cDNA molecule per two T cells in model experiments. To track age-related changes in TCR beta repertoire diversity, the study relied on deep sequencing normalized with unique cDNA molecular identifiers. Using the same blood draw, the study looked at two additional independent replicas of 1 million unique cDNA reads for two donors, one aged 18 to 30 and the other aged 80 or older. To avoid experimental bias, donors of different ages were spread randomly across the sequencing lanes. Donors were grouped into four age groups: young (average roughly 15 years), middle-aged (around 39), aged (roughly 62) and long-lived (approximately 81). The investigation overall reported the following: There was a strong correlation between observed TCR beta diversity and the percentage of naive T cells measured by flow cytometry. Conclusive comparison of naive and antigen-experienced compartments was prevented by the profiling of bulk unsorted PBMCs. Observed TCR beta diversity per million T cells fell roughly linearly with age, and a significant reduction was already apparent by age approximately 40. Estimates of total diversity based on one million sequenced T cells were regarded as lower bounds and as underestimates. The CMV infection status of donors was not known, potentially confounding age-related changes in expanded clonotypes. Compared with the aged group, more naive CD4+ T cells, fewer expanded clones and increased TCR diversity were shown by the long-lived group, suggesting age selection.

This sequence uses TRBV7-2 and TRBJ2-6; the D gene is unclear. The sequenced material came from blood. This clonotype was sampled from a man aged 30 to 39 in good health. The base sequence is TGTGCCAGCAGCTTAGCCCCGGGTTCCGGGGCCAACGTCCTGACTTTC. Its product reads: CASSLAPGSGANVLTF.